Following are 2 T cell receptor beta chains from one sample sequenced in a study of shared clonotypes between healthy human individuals. Sequenced by immunoSEQ multiplex PCR; TCRdb stores in-frame clones only, minus some. The sample carries about 480,000 clones, around 79% recorded once. Sequencing was performed on PBMCs. The receptors shown here come from a woman aged 40 to 49 in good health. Some clones in this sample may be carry-over from other donors' samples.

This clone has just one count. This sequence joins TRBV5-1 and TRBJ2-7; maybe TRBD2 (6 bases). V gave up 0 bases and J gave up 2 bases, with 12 bases separating them. The CDR3 is 15 amino acids. Germline CDR1 and CDR2: SGHRS and YFSETQ. As DNA, the CDR3 is TGCGCCAGCAGCTTGGGAGCTAGCGATACCTACGAGCAGTACTTC. This sequence encodes CASSLGASDTYEQYF.

The chain recombines TRBV7-6 with TRBJ2-3, with 9 bases that match TRBD2. Germline loops: CDR1 SGHVS, CDR2 FNYEAQ. The CDR3 has 15 amino acids. With V trimmed by 1 base and J by 4 bases, 3 bases remained unmatched. CDR3 nucleotides: TGTGCCAGCAGCTTAGGTAGCGGGAGTGCAGATACGCAGTATTTT. Residues: CASSLGSGSADTQYF.